Reported below is one TCR beta chain. Antigen specificity is unknown. The sample is drawn from a study of blood T cells in healthy people across ages. Findings of the study overall: Naive CD4+ cells and diversity were both higher in long-lived donors than in aged donors.

PCR was performed a second time for about 7 to 12 cycles using a sample-barcoded 5' primer and a J-beta primer mix. TCRdb recomputed calls from the 5' RACE reads with MiXCR, one row per CDR3 protein. The sample has about 640,000 distinct CDR3 sequences, about 53% seen once. Deletions cut 4 bases from V and 11 bases from J, with 24 bases between. The CDR3 sequence is 15 residues long. Looked up from germline, CDR1 is SGHDT and CDR2 is YYEEEE. Sequencing input: blood. The TCR sequence derives from a man between 60 and 75 years old in good health. The V gene is TRBV5-6, the J gene TRBJ2-5; the D call may be TRBD1 or TRBD2 (5 bases each). CDR3 sequence (DNA): TGTGCCAGCAGCCGTGGGGGAGTTCCCTACAATGAGCAGTACTTC. Amino acids: CASSRGGVPYNEQYF.